This note documents a single T cell receptor beta chain sequence. The specificity of this receptor is unknown. No much larger clonotype is one base removed from it; base qualities were not supplied. The donors were healthy, HIV-negative adults with no recently reported acute infections or vaccinations. Every donor was a Caucasian adult residing in Nashville, Tennessee, USA. For unsorted samples, about 90 million PBMCs were counted and genomic DNA was extracted with the QIAamp DNA Blood Mini kit. Blood was collected by leukapheresis, and PBMCs were isolated by Ficoll-Histopaque density gradient centrifugation and then cryopreserved in liquid nitrogen vapor phase. Using the deep immunoSEQ assay, TCR CDR3 regions were amplified from genomic DNA by multiplex PCR. Extracted genomic DNA from each cell subset was distributed evenly across all wells of several immunoSEQ 96-well plates, and each plate was treated as a replicate. For unsorted PBMC, each replicate PCR was loaded with 300 to 350 ng genomic DNA, equivalent to some 27,000 T cell genomes. Genomic DNA from unsorted PBMC was sequenced over ten immunoSEQ deep assay plates. Purified libraries were quantified with a Qubit 3.0 fluorometer, sized on a Bioanalyzer 2100, and re-quantified with the KAPA Library Quantification kit. Every immunoSEQ 96-well plate was sequenced on a dedicated single-read 150-cycle Illumina NextSeq 550 flow cell. The original methods were these. The immunoSEQ output contained only junctional sequences without quality scores, so filtering could not match that applied to full-length reads. To assign V/J genes and CDR3, sequences were annotated against IMGT germline references using PyIR, a Python wrapper for IgBLAST v1.9. Reads were filtered out if the reads had weak V/J assignments (E-value above 1e-6), no CDR3, stop codons, out-of-frame junctions, or ambiguous translated residues. V3J clonotypes were defined by identical inferred V gene, J gene, and CDR3 amino acid sequence. To compute the percentage overlap between repertoires, the number of shared unique clonotypes was divided by the size of the smaller repertoire. Richness of each repertoire was evaluated using RTK rarefaction, the Chao1 estimator, and Recon v2.1 estimates of unobserved clonotypes. TCRdb mirrors the immuneACCESS table, restricted to in-frame sequences. Some clones are absent from its copies; in checked studies, under half trace to an unresolved V gene, and the reason for the others is unknown. The V and J calls and clone size come from that table; D and trimming were worked out from the DNA. This sample gives around 440,000 clones in total; 60% to 80% of them show up just once. The top ten constitute around 13% of the sample.

This sample was taken from a study of shared clonotypes between healthy human individuals (dated by TCRdb to the early 2020s). About the study as a whole: The cohort included three men and a couple of women between 18 and 49 years of age. Between about 0.85 and 9.5 billion PBMCs per donor were obtained by leukapheresis. Different laboratories and diverse techniques were used to prepare libraries and sequence TCR repertoires, to increase sequencing depth and limit assay-specific biases. Blood TCR repertoires of five healthy adults were deeply sequenced to estimate repertoire size and the extent of clonotype sharing between individuals. Beyond this particular receptor, the publication reports: Because the study included only a small number of donors, the genetic and exposure-history diversity represented was limited. Sampling was restricted to blood, and TCR repertoires in tissue are likely to differ from TCR repertoires in blood. Pairwise subsampling led to the expectation that sequencing depth would affect the degree of clonotype sharing among donors.

V loses 4 bases, J loses 1 base, and the germline ends lie 15 bases apart. The CDR3, cysteine through phenylalanine, is 15 amino acids long. The entry retains the CDR3 DNA only, 45 bases that are in frame from base 1. The germline V gene provides CDR1 SGHRS and CDR2 YFSETQ. The TCR was taken from a woman aged 40 to 50 in good health. Some clones in this sample may be carry-over from other donors' samples. The chain is made from TRBV5-1 and TRBJ2-7; the D gene could be either TRBD1 or TRBD2, each agreeing at 6 bases. Sample: PBMCs. The nucleotide sequence reads as follows: TGCGCCAGCAGCCCTAGGGGGGCCCGTTCCTACGAGCAGTACTTC. Translated, it gives CASSPRGARSYEQYF.